The 10 T cell receptor beta chains below were found in one sample sequenced in a study of T cell responses to AZD1222 COVID-19 vaccine. TCRdb's copy holds only in-frame clones and misses some; the assay was immunoSEQ multiplex PCR. In the table there are approximately 64,000 clones, about four fifths of which are singletons. The sample here was peripheral blood, taken on day 0 of AZD1222 vaccination. The receptors originated from an adult in good health.

This chain connects TRBV19 to TRBJ1-5; a possible D gene is TRBD1 (5 bases). This CDR3 spans 14 amino acids. Per the germline V gene, CDR1 is LNHDA and CDR2 is SQIVND (reference sequence). The V end was cut by 3 bases, the J end by 1 base, with 7 bases between. Here the CDR3 reads CASSMWDSNQPQHF. In DNA, the CDR3 is TGTGCCAGTAGTATGTGGGACAGCAATCAGCCCCAGCATTTT. The full variable domain, with the rest looked up from reference TRBV19 and TRBJ1-5, is DGGITQSPKYLFRKEGQNVTLSCEQNLNHDAMYWYRQDPGQGLRLIYYSQIVNDFQKGDIAEGYSVSREKKESFPLTVTSAQKNPTAFYLCASSMWDSNQPQHFGDGTRLSIL.

V usage is TRBV5-6 and J usage is TRBJ1-1; 8 positions agree with TRBD1. The CDR3 covers 16 residues. Trimming removed 3 bases from V and 11 bases from J; junction bases left unmatched: 18. CDR1 and CDR2 (germline): SGHDT, YYEEEE. The CDR3 coding sequence is TGTGCCAGCAGCTCAGTCAGACCGACAGGGGCGACGGCGGCTTTCTTT. Translation gives CASSSVRPTGATAAFF.

The chain couples TRBV11-1 to TRBJ2-7; D is tentatively TRBD1 or TRBD2 (6 bases each). This CDR3 has 14 residues. From germline, CDR1 is SGHAT and CDR2 FQDESV (reference sequence). The V end was cut by 2 bases, the J end by 6 bases, with 14 bases between. CDR3 sequence (DNA): TGTGCCAGCAGCTTACCGGGGGCGTACTCCGAGCAGTACTTC. Its protein product is CASSLPGAYSEQYF.

By frequency in the sample, this clone is medium-sized. The V call is TRBV11-2, the J call TRBJ1-1, with 9 bases matching TRBD1. From germline, CDR1 is SGHAT and CDR2 FQNNGV. This CDR3 is built from 14 residues. With 5 bases clipped from V and 5 bases from J, the junction kept 6 bases outside the gene matches. CDR3 amino acids: CASSVTGGGTEAFF. DNA of the CDR3: TGTGCCAGCAGCGTGACAGGGGGGGGGACTGAAGCTTTCTTT.

The chain carries TRBV11-2 and TRBJ1-1, with TRBD1 as a possible D gene (5 bases). With 6 bases removed from V and 4 bases from J, the gap between germline ends came to 15 bases. This CDR3 is built from 14 residues. Germline V gene sequence: CDR1 SGHAT, CDR2 FQNNGV. The CDR3 loop reads CASRLNLGGTEAFF. In DNA form, the CDR3 reads TGTGCCAGCAGATTAAATTTGGGGGGCACTGAAGCTTTCTTT. The variable domain in full, completed from reference TRBV11-2 and TRBJ1-1, reads EAGVAQSPRYKIIEKRQSVAFWCNPISGHATLYWYQQILGQGPKLLIQFQNNGVVDDSQLPKDRFSAERLKGVDSTLKIQPAKLEDSAVYLCASRLNLGGTEAFFGQGTRLTVV.

In this sample, this clone turned up a few times. The chain carries TRBV19 and TRBJ2-7; TRBD1 agrees at 7 bases. The CDR3 extends over 17 amino acids. The germline V gene encodes CDR1 LNHDA and CDR2 SQIVND (reference sequence). With V trimmed by 3 bases and J by 0 bases, 11 bases remained unmatched. The CDR3 DNA sequence: TGTGCCAGTAGTATCTCCTCTTATTGGGACAGCTCCTACGAGCAGTACTTC. Its translation: CASSISSYWDSSYEQYF.

This rearrangement joins TRBV5-1 to TRBJ1-4; 7 positions match TRBD1. The ends lost 4 bases at V and 8 bases at J; junction bases unmatched: 11. The CDR3 length is 15 residues. The germline CDR1 and CDR2 sequences are SGHRS and YFSETQ. CDR3 protein: CASSGGDSRGEKLFF. The CDR3 DNA follows: TGCGCCAGCAGCGGCGGGGACAGCCGAGGGGAAAAACTGTTTTTT.

The chain uses TRBV27 and TRBJ1-1; D unclear. The CDR3 is 13 amino acids. CDR1 and CDR2 (germline): MNHEY, SMNVEV (reference sequence). The V end was cut by 3 bases, the J end by 1 base, with 6 bases between. The CDR3 sequence is CASSFLQNTEAFF. Written as DNA, the CDR3 is TGTGCCAGCAGTTTTCTCCAGAACACTGAAGCTTTCTTT.

This clone was detected only a few times. This sequence joins TRBV5-1 and TRBJ2-5; 8 bases agree with TRBD2. This CDR3 has 16 residues. CDR1 SGHRS and CDR2 YFSETQ come from the germline V gene. V shed 3 bases, J shed 5 bases, and the junction held 12 bases outside the gene matches. The CDR3 spells CASSSGGAGAYETQYF. The CDR3, as DNA: TGCGCCAGCAGCTCGGGGGGAGCGGGGGCCTACGAGACCCAGTACTTC.

The chain couples TRBV2 to TRBJ1-5; possible D gene TRBD1, 5 bases. The germline V and J ends were trimmed by 7 bases and 7 bases, with 14 bases remaining between them. CDR1 and CDR2 (germline): SNHLY, FYNNEI. The CDR3 covers 13 residues. CDR3 residues: CASNRGEGQPQHF. DNA for the CDR3: TGTGCCAGCAATAGGGGAGAAGGGCAGCCCCAGCATTTT.